These 26 T cell receptor beta chains came from one sample sequenced in a study of blood T cell repertoires in COVID-19 (TCRdb year 2020). Library construction relied on the immunoSEQ multiplex PCR assay. Imported from immuneACCESS, the table was reduced by TCRdb to in-frame sequences with V and J called. These copies leave out some clones; in studies compared against another copy, an unresolved V gene accounts for under half, and the cause of the remainder is not known. The sample table shows about 26,000 clones, and almost 95% are seen once. Clones ranked in the top ten supply around 2% of the sample. Sequencing was performed on peripheral blood. The receptors were gathered from a human donor in a cohort sampled during active COVID-19.

This chain uses TRBV3-1 (or the pseudogene TRBV3-2) with TRBJ1-2; D is unclear. Between the trimmed V and J ends, which lost 0 bases and 7 bases, there was a span of 9 bases. Germline V gene sequence: CDR1 LGHDT, CDR2 YNNKEL (reference sequence). The CDR3 is 13 amino acids. CDR3 nucleotide sequence: TGTGCCAGCAGCCAAGAAGCGTATTCTGGCTACACCTTC. Amino acid sequence: CASSQEAYSGYTF.

This rearrangement joins TRBV2 to TRBJ2-2, with 7 bases identical to TRBD2. Germline trimming cut 3 bases from V and 5 bases from J; bases unmatched to any gene: 6. Germline V gives CDR1 SNHLY, CDR2 FYNNEI. The CDR3 is 15 amino acids. CDR3 DNA sequence: TGTGCCAGCAGTGAGTCTCTCGGGGGGACCGGGGAGCTGTTTTTT. Protein sequence: CASSESLGGTGELFF.

This sequence joins TRBV5-1 and TRBJ1-1; weak D call: TRBD1 (5 bases). The V gene's germline CDR1 is SGHRS and CDR2 YFSETQ. The CDR3 covers 16 residues. V gave up 4 bases and J gave up 1 base, with 17 bases separating them. The CDR3 region is CASSPLQSQGNTEAFF. CDR3 coding DNA: TGCGCCAGCAGCCCACTCCAGAGTCAGGGGAACACTGAAGCTTTCTTT. The variable domain in full, with the rest retrieved from reference TRBV5-1 and TRBJ1-1, is KAGVTQTPRYLIKTRGQQVTLSCSPISGHRSVSWYQQTPGQGLQFLFEYFSETQRNKGNFPGRFSGRQFSNSRSEMNVSTLELGDSALYLCASSPLQSQGNTEAFFGQGTRLTVV.

This clone came up once. The chain couples TRBV30 to TRBJ2-1; 8 bases agree with TRBD1. Germline CDR1 is GTSNPN and CDR2 is SVGIG (reference sequence). This CDR3 contains 14 residues. With V trimmed by 5 bases and J by 7 bases, 10 bases remained unmatched. This CDR3 reads CAWEEDRGVNEQFF. The CDR3 coding sequence is TGTGCCTGGGAGGAAGACAGGGGAGTTAATGAGCAGTTCTTC.

The rearrangement uses TRBV19 and TRBJ1-6, with 7 nucleotides matching TRBD1. The CDR3 runs to 15 residues. Germline assignment: CDR1 LNHDA and CDR2 SQIVND (reference sequence). V was pared by 6 bases and J by 7 bases, with 9 bases of the junction left unmatched. The DNA for the CDR3 is TGTGCCAGTAGGTCCGGGACAGCCCGAAATTCACCCCTCCACTTT. This sequence encodes CASRSGTARNSPLHF.

This chain uses TRBV10-3 with TRBJ2-7, with D unclear. In germline, CDR1 is ENHRY, CDR2 SYGVKD. The ends were cut back, 3 bases at V and 5 bases at J, with 5 bases in the middle. This CDR3 contains 11 residues. DNA for the CDR3: TGTGCCATCAGTGACTACGACGAGCAGTACTTC. Its translation: CAISDYDEQYF.

The table lists this clone with a count of one. This chain joins TRBV29-1 and TRBJ1-2; a weak D match, TRBD1 (6 bases). The CDR3 length is 11 residues. V was cut by 7 bases and J by 7 bases, with 13 bases left in between. Germline CDR1 and CDR2: SQVTM and ANQGSEA. CDR3 loop: CSGQGFGGYTF. Written as DNA, the CDR3 is TGCAGCGGGCAGGGGTTCGGTGGCTACACCTTC.

V and J are TRBV4-1 and TRBJ2-1; 8 bases match TRBD2. Losses at the gene ends were 6 bases for V and 4 bases for J; bases not matched to a gene: 8. The CDR3 extends over 15 amino acids. From germline, CDR1 is MGHRA and CDR2 YSYEKL. CDR3: CASRPEVAGYNEQFF. The CDR3 coding sequence is TGCGCCAGCAGACCAGAGGTAGCGGGGTACAATGAGCAGTTCTTC.

The chain employs TRBV6-5 and TRBJ1-4; 7 positions match TRBD1. Germline V lookup: CDR1 MNHEY, CDR2 SVGAGI. This CDR3 contains 14 residues. V trimming: 6 bases; J trimming: 8 bases; junction bases outside the gene matches: 9. As DNA, the CDR3 is TGTGCCAGCAGCACGACAGGGCCGCGGGAAAAACTGTTTTTT. It codes for CASSTTGPREKLFF.

V gene TRBV27 combines with J gene TRBJ2-7, with 7 positions matching TRBD2. CDR3 length equals 13 residues. The V segment lost 6 bases and the J segment 3 bases; nucleotides outside the gene matches: 5. CDR1 MNHEY and CDR2 SMNVEV come from the germline V gene (reference sequence). Here the CDR3 reads CASSRTSLYEQYF. CDR3 DNA sequence: TGTGCCAGCAGCCGGACTAGTCTCTACGAGCAGTACTTC.

V is TRBV7-8 and J is TRBJ1-5; 9 nucleotides agree with TRBD1. Germline V gene sequence: CDR1 SGHVS, CDR2 FQNEAQ. The CDR3 extends over 16 amino acids. V was clipped by 5 bases and J by 6 bases; unmatched bases: 11. Here the CDR3 DNA reads TGTGCCAGCAGCCATCTACAGGGGGCGCTTAGTCAGCCCCAGCATTTT. Amino acid sequence: CASSHLQGALSQPQHF.

The chain links TRBV7-2 to TRBJ2-2; 9 bases are a match to TRBD1. V gave up 5 bases and J gave up 1 base; unmatched junction bases: 2. Germline CDR1 and CDR2: SGHTA and FQGNSA. This CDR3 is 15 amino acids long. The CDR3, as DNA: TGTGCCAGCAGCCACAGGGGGCTGAACACCGGGGAGCTGTTTTTT. This gives the protein CASSHRGLNTGELFF. Complete variable domain (other parts from reference TRBV7-2 and TRBJ2-2): GAGVSQSPSNKVTEKGKDVELRCDPISGHTALYWYRQSLGQGLEFLIYFQGNSAPDKSGLPSDRFSAERTGGSVSTLTIQRTQQEDSAVYLCASSHRGLNTGELFFGEGSRLTVL.

The J gene is TRBJ1-6, the V gene TRBV7-3; D ambiguous. The CDR3 consists of 15 residues. The ends were cut back, 2 bases at V and 6 bases at J, with 11 bases in the middle. Germline V gives CDR1 SGHTA, CDR2 FQGTGA. CDR3 amino acids: CASSLLSNGNSPLHF. CDR3 nucleotides: TGTGCCAGCAGCTTACTGTCTAACGGTAATTCACCCCTCCACTTT.

The chain uses TRBV5-5 and TRBJ2-7; TRBD2 aligns across 8 bases. The CDR3 loop spans 15 amino acids. The J segment lost 3 bases and the V segment lost 4 bases, leaving 9 bases of the junction unmatched. Germline V gene sequence: CDR1 SGHKS, CDR2 YYEKEE (reference sequence). The DNA of the CDR3 is TGTGCCAGCAGCCAAGTGATAGCGGGATACTACGAGCAGTACTTC. Protein: CASSQVIAGYYEQYF.

This clone came up a few times. The chain has TRBV5-4 and TRBJ2-2; 13 bases match TRBD2. Looked up from germline, CDR1 is SGHNT and CDR2 is YYREEE (reference sequence). V trimming: 4 bases; J trimming: 5 bases; junction bases outside the gene matches: 11. The CDR3 loop spans 18 amino acids. The CDR3 DNA reads TGTGCCAGCAGCCAAGCTAAACTAGCGGGGGGGCGGACCGGGGAGCTGTTTTTT. Residues: CASSQAKLAGGRTGELFF.

The chain combines TRBV4-1 with TRBJ1-1; D is undetermined. With 0 bases removed from V and 0 bases from J, the gap between germline ends came to 14 bases. The CDR3 is 17 amino acids. Germline CDR1 reads MGHRA; CDR2 reads YSYEKL. The CDR3 here is CASSQDGGGPMNTEAFF. The CDR3 DNA reads TGCGCCAGCAGCCAAGACGGAGGAGGGCCCATGAACACTGAAGCTTTCTTT.

This clone was picked up one time. The gene calls are TRBV25-1 and TRBJ1-4, with D unclear. There are 16 residues in the CDR3. Looked up from germline, CDR1 is MGHDK and CDR2 is SYGVNS. With 1 base removed from V and 8 bases from J, the gap between germline ends came to 17 bases. The CDR3 coding sequence is TGTGCCAGCAGTGAATTGGGGTACTCTCGGGAGGAAAAACTGTTTTTT. Translation: CASSELGYSREEKLFF.

The chain has TRBV28 and TRBJ2-3; the D gene is possibly TRBD2 (7 bases). V gave up 4 bases and J gave up 6 bases, with 14 bases separating them. This CDR3 contains 14 residues. CDR1 is MDHEN and CDR2 is SYDVKM in the germline V gene. CDR3 sequence reads: CASSWGGPGDTQYF. Written as DNA, the CDR3 is TGTGCCAGCAGTTGGGGGGGGCCGGGGGATACGCAGTATTTT.

The chain uses TRBV4-1 and TRBJ1-2; D possibly corresponds to TRBD1 (5 bases). Trimming removed 1 base at V and 1 base at J, with 13 bases between. CDR3 size: 16 residues. Germline V CDR1 and CDR2: MGHRA, YSYEKL. CDR3 bases: TGCGCCAGCAGCCAAGGCACAATGGGGCTTAACTATGGCTACACCTTC. It encodes CASSQGTMGLNYGYTF.

V is TRBV11-2 and J is TRBJ2-3; 12 bases agree with TRBD2. The CDR3 contains 19 residues. V was pared by 0 bases and J by 3 bases, with 10 bases of the junction left unmatched. Germline CDR1 reads SGHAT; CDR2 reads FQNNGV. CDR3 sequence: CASSLEASGGAGATDTQYF. For the CDR3, the DNA is TGTGCCAGCAGCTTAGAAGCTAGCGGGGGGGCCGGAGCAACAGATACGCAGTATTTT.

The chain combines TRBV3-1 (or the pseudogene TRBV3-2) with TRBJ2-2; 9 positions match TRBD2. Losses at the gene ends were 0 bases for V and 0 bases for J; bases not matched to a gene: 5. Germline lookup yields CDR1 LGHDT and CDR2 YNNKEL (reference sequence). The CDR3 consists of 18 residues. In DNA, the CDR3 is TGTGCCAGCAGCCAAGAGGTGAGACTAGCGGCGAACACCGGGGAGCTGTTTTTT. This encodes CASSQEVRLAANTGELFF.

V gene TRBV7-9 combines with J gene TRBJ1-2; possibly TRBD1 for D (6 bases). CDR1 and CDR2 from the germline V gene are SEHNR and FQNEAQ (reference sequence). This CDR3 region has 15 residues. V was cut by 5 bases and J by 4 bases, with 17 bases left in between. CDR3 nucleotide sequence: TGTGCCAGCAGCAATGGACAGTATGCGTCCTATGGCTACACCTTC. Amino acid sequence: CASSNGQYASYGYTF.

This chain links TRBV5-4 with TRBJ2-3; D is possibly TRBD1 (5 bases). V lost 4 bases and J 0 bases, leaving 15 bases between the germline ends. CDR1 SGHNT and CDR2 YYREEE come from the germline V gene (reference sequence). This CDR3 is built from 16 residues. The CDR3 sequence is CASSRPDRASTDTQYF. CDR3 DNA sequence: TGTGCCAGCAGCAGACCTGACAGAGCTAGCACAGATACGCAGTATTTT.

This chain uses TRBV28 with TRBJ2-1; TRBD2 is a possible D gene (6 bases). CDR1 and CDR2 (germline): MDHEN, SYDVKM. Trimming removed 5 bases at V and 16 bases at J, with 15 bases between. This CDR3 is 11 amino acids long. CDR3 amino acids: CASSLTRLRFF. In nucleotides, the CDR3 is TGTGCCAGCAGTCTGACTAGGCTCCGATTCTTC.

This sequence joins TRBV10-3 and TRBJ2-3; weak D call: TRBD2 (5 bases). Trimming shortened V by 0 bases and J by 4 bases, and 11 bases separated the two germline ends. This CDR3 spans 15 amino acids. From germline, CDR1 is ENHRY and CDR2 SYGVKD. CDR3 in amino acids: CAISESFTGSDTQYF. The CDR3 DNA is TGTGCCATCAGTGAGTCGTTTACGGGGTCAGATACGCAGTATTTT.

The chain uses TRBV7-3 and TRBJ2-3; D possibly corresponds to TRBD2 (6 bases). The CDR3 contains 13 residues. Deletions cut 2 bases from V and 6 bases from J, with 9 bases between. Looked up from germline, CDR1 is SGHTA and CDR2 is FQGTGA. In DNA, the CDR3 is TGTGCCAGCAGCTTATCGCTAGCGGATACGCAGTATTTT. Residues: CASSLSLADTQYF. Combining the CDR3 with reference TRBV7-3 and TRBJ2-3 gives the whole variable domain GAGVSQTPSNKVTEKGKYVELRCDPISGHTALYWYRQSLGQGPEFLIYFQGTGAADDSGLPNDRFFAVRPEGSVSTLKIQRTERGDSAVYLCASSLSLADTQYFGPGTRLTVL.